The 16 T cell receptor beta chains given below trace back to one sample, sequenced in a study of shared clonotypes between healthy human individuals. The data were produced by immunoSEQ multiplex PCR, yet TCRdb's version contains in-frame clones alone and is incomplete. The sample records 450,000 to 500,000 clones, around 80% being singletons. The sequencing sample was made of PBMCs. The origin of the receptors is a woman between 40 and 50 years old in good health. Some clones in this sample may be carry-over from other donors' samples.

The V call is TRBV6-4, the J call TRBJ2-2, with D perhaps matching TRBD2 (6 bases). V was clipped by 0 bases and J by 1 base, with 12 bases between them. Germline V gives CDR1 MRHNA, CDR2 SNTAGT. This CDR3 has 17 amino acids. The DNA of the CDR3 is TGTGCCAGCAGTGACTCAAGGGCGGGGCTGAACACCGGGGAGCTGTTTTTT. Residues: CASSDSRAGLNTGELFF.

Here the CDR3 reads CASSERRVGGEQYF. The CDR3 region has the DNA TGTGCCAGCAGTGAACGAAGGGTTGGGGGCGAGCAGTACTTC. The chain combines TRBV6-1 with TRBJ2-7; tentatively, D is TRBD1 or TRBD2 (5 bases each). The CDR3 spans 14 residues. V dropped 2 bases and J dropped 6 bases, with 14 bases sitting between them. In germline, CDR1 is MNHNS, CDR2 SASEGT.

This chain joins TRBV5-1 and TRBJ2-7; D tentatively fits TRBD1 or TRBD2 (6 bases each). CDR1 and CDR2 from the germline V gene are SGHRS and YFSETQ. V gave up 4 bases and J gave up 5 bases, with 19 bases separating them. There are 15 residues in the CDR3. CDR3 coding DNA: TGCGCCAGCAGCCCGCGGGACACTCCTCCCCACGAGCAGTACTTC. It yields the protein CASSPRDTPPHEQYF.

The gene calls are TRBV6-5 and TRBJ2-4; a possible D gene is TRBD2 (6 bases). The CDR3 has 14 amino acids. V was clipped by 0 bases and J by 7 bases, with 10 bases between them. CDR1 is MNHEY and CDR2 is SVGAGI in the germline V gene. CDR3 DNA sequence: TGTGCCAGCAGTTACTCCCCCGGAGGGAACATTCAGTACTTC. Translated: CASSYSPGGNIQYF.

CDR3: CASSLASGRARYNEQFF. The CDR3 nucleotides are TGTGCCAGCAGCTTAGCTAGCGGGAGGGCCCGGTACAATGAGCAGTTCTTC. V usage is TRBV7-9 and J usage is TRBJ2-1, with 11 bases fitting TRBD2. V lost 0 bases and J lost 4; bases outside the gene matches: 5. Germline V gene sequence: CDR1 SEHNR, CDR2 FQNEAQ (reference sequence). This CDR3 contains 17 residues.

A few counts support this clone. The chain has TRBV2 and TRBJ2-2; 7 bases line up with TRBD2. The CDR3 loop spans 14 amino acids. Losses at the gene ends were 8 bases for V and 3 bases for J; bases not matched to a gene: 6. Germline assignment: CDR1 SNHLY and CDR2 FYNNEI. Here the CDR3 reads CASGGEVDTGELFF. In nucleotides, the CDR3 is TGTGCCAGCGGGGGGGAGGTCGACACCGGGGAGCTGTTTTTT.

This chain connects TRBV5-4 to TRBJ2-2, with D perhaps given as TRBD1 or TRBD2 (5 bases each). The CDR3 has 16 amino acids. V dropped 5 bases and J dropped 5 bases, with 19 bases sitting between them. Germline V CDR1 and CDR2: SGHNT, YYREEE (reference sequence). The CDR3 DNA is TGTGCCAGCAGTCTGGGCCTGAGGGGTGCAACCGGGGAGCTGTTTTTT. As protein: CASSLGLRGATGELFF.

The rearrangement joins TRBV7-8 to TRBJ2-7; 9 bases map to TRBD1. J was trimmed by 1 base and V by 1 base; bases with no gene match: 8. CDR3 size: 17 residues. Germline V CDR1 and CDR2: SGHVS, FQNEAQ. CDR3 DNA: TGTGCCAGCAGCTTAGTAGCGGCGGGACAGGGATCCTACGAGCAGTACTTC. This sequence encodes CASSLVAAGQGSYEQYF.

The sample holds many counts of this clone. The chain links TRBV7-9 to TRBJ2-2; D is ambiguous. The CDR3 covers 14 residues. V lost 7 bases, J lost 3 bases, and 12 bases lay in between. Germline loops: CDR1 SEHNR, CDR2 FQNEAQ (reference sequence). The CDR3 reads CASTPRGYTGELFF. Here the CDR3 DNA reads TGTGCCAGCACCCCGCGTGGTTACACCGGGGAGCTGTTTTTT. Filled out from reference TRBV7-9 and TRBJ2-2, the complete variable domain reads DTGVSQNPRHKITKRGQNVTFRCDPISEHNRLYWYRQTLGQGPEFLTYFQNEAQLEKSRLLSDRFSAERPKGSFSTLEIQRTEQGDSAMYLCASTPRGYTGELFFGEGSRLTVL.

This rearrangement joins TRBV29-1 to TRBJ2-7; 10 bases agree with TRBD2. This CDR3 contains 14 residues. In germline, CDR1 is SQVTM, CDR2 ANQGSEA. Trimming took 5 bases from V and 1 from J; bases not matched to a gene: 5. For the CDR3, the DNA is TGCAGCGTTTCCACTAGCGGGACTTCCTACGAGCAGTACTTC. It is translated as CSVSTSGTSYEQYF.

About this clone itself: This sample also contains other DNA sequences that code for the same CDR3. V gene TRBV5-1 combines with J gene TRBJ1-5; weak D call: TRBD1 (5 bases). The CDR3 covers 13 residues. The germline V gene encodes CDR1 SGHRS and CDR2 YFSETQ. Trimming pared 1 base from V and 5 bases from J, leaving 7 bases between. CDR3 nucleotides: TGCGCCAGCAGCTTGCGGGGGGATCAGCCCCAGCATTTT. Amino acids: CASSLRGDQPQHF.

In this sample, this clone turned up a few times. The CDR3 spells CASSQTVDNEQFF. Written as DNA, the CDR3 is TGTGCCAGCAGCCAAACAGTGGACAATGAGCAGTTCTTC. The chain recombines TRBV7-3 with TRBJ2-1; D gene unclear. The CDR3 contains 13 residues. The V end was cut by 5 bases, the J end by 5 bases, with 10 bases between. In germline, CDR1 is SGHTA, CDR2 FQGTGA.

This chain uses TRBV2 with TRBJ2-2, with D hard to call. V was cut by 6 bases and J by 1 base, with 9 bases left in between. CDR3 length: 14 residues. Germline assignment: CDR1 SNHLY and CDR2 FYNNEI. The CDR3 protein is CASRLLMNTGELFF. For the CDR3, the DNA is TGTGCCAGCAGACTACTGATGAACACCGGGGAGCTGTTTTTT.

In the case of this clone: This likely came from a read error, as a far larger clone is one base away. The chain combines TRBV5-6 with TRBJ2-5, with 7 bases matching TRBD1. This CDR3 is built from 14 residues. The germline V gene encodes CDR1 SGHDT and CDR2 YYEEEE. The CDR3 reads CASSRGQVQGTQYF. CDR3 sequence (DNA): TGTGCCAGCAGCCGAGGACAGGTTCAAGGGACCCAGTACTTC.

On this clone itself: The same CDR3 arises from other DNA sequences in this sample as well. This chain connects TRBV7-3 to TRBJ1-2; 7 bases map to TRBD1. After removal of 1 base from V and 7 bases from J, the junction contained 3 bases not matched to a gene. Germline loops: CDR1 SGHTA, CDR2 FQGTGA. The CDR3 loop spans 13 amino acids. CDR3 nucleotides: TGTGCCAGCAGCTTAAGTCAGGGGGGTGGCTACACCTTC. It yields the protein CASSLSQGGGYTF.

The rearrangement links TRBV25-1 to TRBJ2-7; 11 bases are a match to TRBD2. Germline CDR1 and CDR2: MGHDK and SYGVNS. The CDR3 has 18 amino acids. The V segment lost 2 bases and the J segment 4 bases; nucleotides outside the gene matches: 13. The CDR3 DNA sequence: TGTGCCAGCAGTGAAGGGCCTTCTAGCGGGAGGTCCCGTTACGAGCAGTACTTC. Translated, it gives CASSEGPSSGRSRYEQYF.